Sequencing of this T cell receptor (beta chain) was carried out in a study of regulatory T cells in long-lasting Graves disease. Study-level points and caveats: Study was limited to peripheral blood, excluding thyroid tissue.

The CDR3 has 17 amino acids. From germline, CDR1 is MNHNS and CDR2 SASEGT. Deletions cut 6 bases from V and 5 bases from J, with 25 bases between. In this sample, this clonotype turned up many times. Its antigen is undetermined. Arm-PCR of CDR3 regions and iRepertoire HTBI primers were used to build TCR beta libraries. TCRdb ran MiXCR on the multiplex PCR reads and lists one entry per CDR3 protein. The sample contains around 510,000 distinct CDR3 sequences, less than 25% of which appear only once. Noted time point: persistent/refractory GD, antithyroid drugs over 5 years with positive TRAb. Isolated PBMC RNA provided the starting material for the TCR library.

Sequenced material: peripheral blood mononuclear cells (PBMCs), taken when the disease was refractory, from a patient treated with antithyroid drugs. The receptor comes from a female donor with Graves disease. The chain joins TRBV6-1 to TRBJ1-1; D not resolved. Here the CDR3 DNA reads TGTGCCAGCAGACCCGACTTCGCCGGAATATCGGGGACTGAAGCTTTCTTT. Protein product: CASRPDFAGISGTEAFF.